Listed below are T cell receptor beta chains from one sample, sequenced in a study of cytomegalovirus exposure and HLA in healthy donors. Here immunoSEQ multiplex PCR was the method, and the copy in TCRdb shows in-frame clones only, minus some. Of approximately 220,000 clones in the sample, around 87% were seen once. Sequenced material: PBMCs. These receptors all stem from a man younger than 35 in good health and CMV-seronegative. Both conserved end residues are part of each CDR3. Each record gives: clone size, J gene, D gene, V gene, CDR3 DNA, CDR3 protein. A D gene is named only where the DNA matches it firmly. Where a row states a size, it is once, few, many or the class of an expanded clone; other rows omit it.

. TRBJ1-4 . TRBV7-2 TGTGCCAGCAGCCCAAACACGCCCGTACATGGAAAACTGTTTTTT CASSPNTPVHGKLFF
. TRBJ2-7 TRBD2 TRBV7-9 TGTGCCAGCAGCTTCTCTGGGACTAGCGGGATCCCCTACGAGCAGTACTTC CASSFSGTSGIPYEQYF
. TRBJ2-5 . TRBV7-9 TGTGCCAGCAGCTTAGCTGGGGCGGAGACCCAGTACTTC CASSLAGAETQYF
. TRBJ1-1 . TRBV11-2 TGTGCCAGCAGCTCAGTACAGGGTTGGGCTGAAGCTTTCTTT CASSSVQGWAEAFF
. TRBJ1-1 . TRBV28 TGTGCCAGCAGGCCACAGGGTGAAGCTTTCTTT CASRPQGEAFF
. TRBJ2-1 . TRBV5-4 TGTGCCAGCAGCTTGGTAGACACCCAAAATGAGCAGTTCTTC CASSLVDTQNEQFF
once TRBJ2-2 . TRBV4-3 TGCGCCAGCAGCCAAGCCCGAGGGACACACACCGGGGAGCTGTTTTTT CASSQARGTHTGELFF
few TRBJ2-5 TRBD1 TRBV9 TGTGCCAGCAGCAGGGACAGCTCGCAGTACTTC CASSRDSSQYF
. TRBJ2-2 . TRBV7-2 TGTGCCAGCAGCCTCGGCGGCCTAGCATCCGGGGAGCTGTTTTTT CASSLGGLASGELFF
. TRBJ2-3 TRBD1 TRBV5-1 TGCGCCAGTAACCCCCCGGGACAGGGCATCTCGCAGTATTTT CASNPPGQGISQYF
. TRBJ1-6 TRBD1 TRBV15 TGTGCCACCAGCACTCGGACAGGGCAGAGACCCCTCCACTTT CATSTRTGQRPLHF
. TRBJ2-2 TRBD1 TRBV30 TGTGCCTGGAGTGCCGGACAGGGGGCCGGGGAGCTGTTTTTT CAWSAGQGAGELFF
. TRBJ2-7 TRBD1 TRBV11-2 TGTGCCAGCAGCCTCGTTGGACAGGCCTACGAGCAGTACTTC CASSLVGQAYEQYF
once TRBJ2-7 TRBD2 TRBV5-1 TGCGCCAGCAGCCCGGGACTAGCGGGAGTCGAGCAGTACTTC CASSPGLAGVEQYF
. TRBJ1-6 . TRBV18 TGTGCCAGCTCACCAGGGCTCGATAATTCACCCCTCCACTTT CASSPGLDNSPLHF
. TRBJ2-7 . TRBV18 TGTGCCAGCTCACCACCGGCACAGCACGAGCAGTACTTC CASSPPAQHEQYF
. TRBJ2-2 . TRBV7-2 TGTGCCAGCAGCCCACTAGCGAACACCGGGGAGCTGTTTTTT CASSPLANTGELFF
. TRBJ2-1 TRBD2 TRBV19 TGTGCCAGTACCACACCGGGGGGACCCTACAATGAGCAGTTCTTC CASTTPGGPYNEQFF
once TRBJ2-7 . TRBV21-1 TGTGCCAGCAGCAAACGTCGTAATCTTAACACCTCCTACGAGCAGTACTTC CASSKRRNLNTSYEQYF
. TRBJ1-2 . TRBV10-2 TGCGCCAGCAGTGATCATTTGGCGGCAGACCTTCGGGGCTACACCTTC CASSDHLAADLRGYTF
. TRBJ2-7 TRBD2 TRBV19 TGTGCCAGTAGTATACTTAGCGGGAGTAACGAGCAGTACTTC CASSILSGSNEQYF
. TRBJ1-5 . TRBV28 TGTGCCAGCAGTTCCGGGTCTGCGGCAGAGTTAAATCAGCCCCAGCATTTT CASSSGSAAELNQPQHF
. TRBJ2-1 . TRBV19 TGTGCCAGTAGTATGTGGGGAGGAAATGAGCAGTTCTTC CASSMWGGNEQFF
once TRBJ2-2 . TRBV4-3 TGCGCCAGCAGCCCTCCAACCGGCACCGGGGAGCTGTTTTTT CASSPPTGTGELFF
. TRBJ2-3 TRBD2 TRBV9 TGTGCCAGCAGCTTCGGTTTTCTAGCGGGGGCCGCAGATACGCAGTATTTT CASSFGFLAGAADTQYF
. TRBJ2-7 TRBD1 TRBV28 TGTGCCAGCATTCCCGGGACAGCGTCCTACGAGCAGTACTTC CASIPGTASYEQYF
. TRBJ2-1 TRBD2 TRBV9 TGTGCCAGCAGCGCGGGACTAGCGGGAGACGTTGAGCAGTTCTTC CASSAGLAGDVEQFF
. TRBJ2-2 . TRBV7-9 TGTGCCAGCAGCTTGCAGCGGACGAACACCGGGGAGCTGTTTTTT CASSLQRTNTGELFF
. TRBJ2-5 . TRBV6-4 TGTGCCAGCAGTGGAGGGACACCGTACCAAGAGACCCAGTACTTC CASSGGTPYQETQYF
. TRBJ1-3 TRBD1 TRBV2 TGTGCCATACAAGACAGGGGGCTTGGAAACACCATATATTTT CAIQDRGLGNTIYF
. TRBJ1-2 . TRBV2 TGTGCCAGCAGTGGAGACAGTGGAGGCTACACCTTC CASSGDSGGYTF
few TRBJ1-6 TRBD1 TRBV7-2 TGTGCCAGCAGCTCCTTACAGGGGGCCTTTTCACCCCTCCACTTT CASSSLQGAFSPLHF
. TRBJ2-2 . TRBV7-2 TGTGCCAGCAGCTTATCTGTAACCGGGGAGCTGTTTTTT CASSLSVTGELFF
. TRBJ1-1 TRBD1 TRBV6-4 TGTGCCAGCAGTAGAACAGGGGGTTTGTCCATGAACACTGAAGCTTTCTTT CASSRTGGLSMNTEAFF
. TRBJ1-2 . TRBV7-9 TGTGCCAGCAGCTTACCGGGTGGGGGGTCTGGCTACACCTTC CASSLPGGGSGYTF
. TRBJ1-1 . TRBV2 TGTGCCAGCAGCTTACAAGGACCAAGCGGAGCTTTCTTT CASSLQGPSGAFF
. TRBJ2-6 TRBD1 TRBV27 TGTGCCAGCAGTTTCTCTATGAGGGGACAGGGGCTCCTCTCTGGGGCCAACGTCCTGACTTTC CASSFSMRGQGLLSGANVLTF
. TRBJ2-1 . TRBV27 TGTGCCAGCAGGCAGGACTTATTCAATGAGCAGTTCTTC CASRQDLFNEQFF
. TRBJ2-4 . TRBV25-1 TGTGCCAGCAGTGAGGTAAATGAGGGAAACATTCAGTACTTC CASSEVNEGNIQYF
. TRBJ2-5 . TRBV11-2 TGTGCCAGCAGCTTGTCAGGTTTAAATCCGTACTTC CASSLSGLNPYF
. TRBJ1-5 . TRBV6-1 TGTGCCACCTTGGGGCAGAGCTATCAGCCCCAGCATTTT CATLGQSYQPQHF
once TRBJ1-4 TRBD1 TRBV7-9 TGTGCCAGCAGCTTAGTCCAGGACAGGGGAGAAAAACTGTTTTTT CASSLVQDRGEKLFF
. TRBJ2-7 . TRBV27 TGTGCCAGCAGTTCTTCCTACGAGCAGTACTTC CASSSSYEQYF
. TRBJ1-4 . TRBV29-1 TGCAGCGTTGGAGGGCCCTCCCCCGGCAGAGATGAAAAACTGTTTTTT CSVGGPSPGRDEKLFF
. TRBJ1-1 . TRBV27 TGTGCCAGCAGTTTAAGTCGGTACACTGAAGCTTTCTTT CASSLSRYTEAFF